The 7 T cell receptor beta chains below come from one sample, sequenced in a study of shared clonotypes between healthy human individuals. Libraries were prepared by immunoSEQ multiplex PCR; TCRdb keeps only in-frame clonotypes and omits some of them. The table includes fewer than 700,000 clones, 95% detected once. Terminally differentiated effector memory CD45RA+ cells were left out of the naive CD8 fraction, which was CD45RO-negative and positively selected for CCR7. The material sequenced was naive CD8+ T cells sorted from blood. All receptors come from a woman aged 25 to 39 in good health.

The CDR3 DNA reads as TGTGCCAGCAGCCCAGATATGAACACTGAAGCTTTCTTT. Its protein product is CASSPDMNTEAFF. The chain has TRBV7-6 and TRBJ1-1; no reliable D call. V lost 5 bases and J 0 bases, leaving 7 bases between the germline ends. CDR3 length equals 13 residues. Germline CDR1 reads SGHVS; CDR2 reads FNYEAQ.

CDR3 nucleotides: TGTGCCAGCAGTTACCGACAGGGCCTTAATGAAAAACTGTTTTTT. Protein sequence: CASSYRQGLNEKLFF. The chain employs TRBV27 and TRBJ1-4, with 7 bases lining up with TRBD1. The V gene end was trimmed by 4 bases and the J gene end by 4 bases; junction bases not matched to a gene: 6. The CDR3 is made up of 15 amino acids. Per germline, CDR1 MNHEY and CDR2 SMNVEV (reference sequence).

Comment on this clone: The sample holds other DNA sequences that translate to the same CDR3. CDR3 nucleotide sequence: TGTGCCAGCAGTTTTGAAGTAGGCAGCTCCTACGAGCAGTACTTC. This gives the protein CASSFEVGSSYEQYF. The chain has TRBV27 and TRBJ2-7; D gene ambiguous. The CDR3 consists of 15 residues. The V end was cut by 3 bases, the J end by 0 bases, with 12 bases between. The germline V gene encodes CDR1 MNHEY and CDR2 SMNVEV (reference sequence).

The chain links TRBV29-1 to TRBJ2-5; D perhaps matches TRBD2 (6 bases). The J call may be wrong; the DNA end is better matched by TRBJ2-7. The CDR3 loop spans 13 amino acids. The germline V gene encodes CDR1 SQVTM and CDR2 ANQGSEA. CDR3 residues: CSVLASARHEQYF. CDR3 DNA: TGCAGCGTTCTGGCTAGCGCCAGACACGAGCAGTACTTC.

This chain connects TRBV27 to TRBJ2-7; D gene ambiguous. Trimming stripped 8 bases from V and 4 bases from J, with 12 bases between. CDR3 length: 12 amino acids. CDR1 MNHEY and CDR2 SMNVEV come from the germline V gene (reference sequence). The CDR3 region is CASSTIGYEQYF. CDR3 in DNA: TGTGCCAGCTCTACCATTGGGTACGAGCAGTACTTC.

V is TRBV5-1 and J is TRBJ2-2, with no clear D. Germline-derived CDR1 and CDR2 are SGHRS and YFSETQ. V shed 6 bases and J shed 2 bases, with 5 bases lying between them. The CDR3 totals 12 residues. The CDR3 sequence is CASKGNTGELFF. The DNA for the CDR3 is TGCGCCAGCAAAGGTAACACCGGGGAGCTGTTTTTT.

The CDR3 nucleotides are TGCAGCGCTCAGGGACTAGCGGGAGGGACTACCTACGAGCAGTACTTC. Translation: CSAQGLAGGTTYEQYF. The chain has TRBV29-1 and TRBJ2-5, with 16 bases fitting TRBD2. The end of the DNA fits TRBJ2-7 better, so the J call may be wrong. From germline, CDR1 is SQVTM and CDR2 ANQGSEA. The CDR3 loop spans 16 amino acids.